This TCR beta chain derives from a study of blood T cell repertoires in COVID-19. Method: immunoSEQ multiplex PCR; TCRdb's copy keeps in-frame clones and lacks some. The sample yields about 76,000 clones, 70% to 90% seen once. CDR3 length equals 13 residues. Germline assignment: CDR1 ENHRY and CDR2 SYGVKD. V dropped 4 bases and J dropped 2 bases, with 8 bases sitting between them. Sequenced input: peripheral blood. The chain employs TRBV10-3 and TRBJ1-2, with D possibly matching TRBD1 (6 bases). This receptor was obtained from a human donor in a cohort sampled during active COVID-19. The CDR3 here is CAISAQGNYGYTF. The CDR3 bases are TGTGCCATCAGTGCGCAGGGGAACTATGGCTACACCTTC.